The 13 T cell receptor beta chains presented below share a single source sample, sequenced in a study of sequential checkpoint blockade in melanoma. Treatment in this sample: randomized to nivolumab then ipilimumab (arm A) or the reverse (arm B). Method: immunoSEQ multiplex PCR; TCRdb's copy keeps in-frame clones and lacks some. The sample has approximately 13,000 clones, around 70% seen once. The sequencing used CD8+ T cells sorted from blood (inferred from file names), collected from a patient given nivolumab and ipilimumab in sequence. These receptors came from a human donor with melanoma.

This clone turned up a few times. Here the CDR3 DNA reads TGTGCCAGCAGTTACAGGGGTCAGTACACAGATACGCAGTATTTT. Protein product: CASSYRGQYTDTQYF. V is TRBV6-5 and J is TRBJ2-3; perhaps TRBD1 as D (5 bases). Germline values: CDR1 MNHEY, CDR2 SVGAGI. The V gene lost 2 bases and the J gene lost 2 bases, with 11 bases spanning the gap. The CDR3 spans 15 residues.

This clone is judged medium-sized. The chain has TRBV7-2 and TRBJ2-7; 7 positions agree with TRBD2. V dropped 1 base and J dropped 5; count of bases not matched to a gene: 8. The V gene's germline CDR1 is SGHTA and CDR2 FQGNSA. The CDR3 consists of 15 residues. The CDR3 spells CASSLGQRELNEQYV. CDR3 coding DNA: TGTGCCAGCAGCTTAGGGCAGCGGGAATTGAACGAGCAGTACGTC.

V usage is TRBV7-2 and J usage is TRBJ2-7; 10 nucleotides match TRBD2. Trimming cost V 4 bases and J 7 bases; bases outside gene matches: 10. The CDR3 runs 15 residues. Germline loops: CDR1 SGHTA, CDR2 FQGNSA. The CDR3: CASSYLAGEQKEQYF. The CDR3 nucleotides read TGTGCCAGCAGCTACCTAGCGGGAGAGCAGAAGGAGCAGTACTTC.

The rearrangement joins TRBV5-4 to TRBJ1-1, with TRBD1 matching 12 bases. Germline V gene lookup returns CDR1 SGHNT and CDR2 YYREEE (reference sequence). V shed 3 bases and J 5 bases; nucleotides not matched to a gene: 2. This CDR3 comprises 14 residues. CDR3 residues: CASSWGQGATEAFF. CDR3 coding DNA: TGTGCCAGCAGCTGGGGACAGGGGGCGACTGAAGCTTTCTTT.

CDR3 DNA: TGCAGCGCCCCACGGGGGACTAGCGGGAGATACAATGAGCAGTTCTTC. The encoded protein is CSAPRGTSGRYNEQFF. The rearrangement uses TRBV29-1 and TRBJ2-1; TRBD2 aligns across 14 bases. V lost 7 bases to trimming and J lost 4 bases; unmatched junction nucleotides: 9. This CDR3 has 16 amino acids. CDR1 and CDR2 (germline): SQVTM, ANQGSEA.

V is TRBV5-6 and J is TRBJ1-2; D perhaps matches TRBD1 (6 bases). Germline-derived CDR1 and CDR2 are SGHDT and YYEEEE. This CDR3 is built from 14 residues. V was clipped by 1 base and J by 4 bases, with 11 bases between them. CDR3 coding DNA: TGTGCCAGCAGCTTGATGGACAGCCTCTATGGCTACACCTTC. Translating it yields CASSLMDSLYGYTF.

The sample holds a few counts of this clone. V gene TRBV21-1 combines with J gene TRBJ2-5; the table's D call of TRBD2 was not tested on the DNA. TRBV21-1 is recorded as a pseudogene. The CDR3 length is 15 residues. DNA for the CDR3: TGTGCCAGCAGCAAAAAGGGGTTGGAGGGGCCGCCTCAGTACTTC. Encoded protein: CASSKKGLEGPPQYF.

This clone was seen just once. The CDR3 nucleotides are TGTGCCAGCTCACCATCGGGGGAGGTGGATACGCAGTATTTT. It is translated as CASSPSGEVDTQYF. V is TRBV18 and J is TRBJ2-3, with D possibly matching TRBD2 (6 bases). The ends were cut back, 2 bases at V and 6 bases at J, with 12 bases in the middle. Germline V gene lookup returns CDR1 KGHSH and CDR2 LQKENI. The CDR3 runs to 14 residues.

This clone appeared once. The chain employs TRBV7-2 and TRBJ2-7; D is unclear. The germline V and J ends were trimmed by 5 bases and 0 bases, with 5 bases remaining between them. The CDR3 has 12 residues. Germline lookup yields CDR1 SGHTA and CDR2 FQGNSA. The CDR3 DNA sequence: TGTGCCAGCAGCCTTAGCTCCTACGAGCAGTACTTC. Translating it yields CASSLSSYEQYF.

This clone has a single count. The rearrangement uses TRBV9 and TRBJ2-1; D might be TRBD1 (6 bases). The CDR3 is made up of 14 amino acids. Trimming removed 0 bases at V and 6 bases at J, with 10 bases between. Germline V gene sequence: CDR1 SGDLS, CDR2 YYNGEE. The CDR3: CASSVAGRGNEQFF. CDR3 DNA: TGTGCCAGCAGCGTAGCCGGCAGGGGCAATGAGCAGTTCTTC. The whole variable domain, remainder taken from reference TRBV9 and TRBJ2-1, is DSGVTQTPKHLITATGQRVTLRCSPRSGDLSVYWYQQSLDQGLQFLIQYYNGEERAKGNILERFSAQQFPDLHSELNLSSLELGDSALYFCASSVAGRGNEQFFGPGTRLTVL.

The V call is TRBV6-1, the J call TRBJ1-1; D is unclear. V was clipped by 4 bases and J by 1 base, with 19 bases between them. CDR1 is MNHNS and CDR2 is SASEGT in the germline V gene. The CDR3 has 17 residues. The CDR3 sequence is CASSGLLSGGTNTEAFF. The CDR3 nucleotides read TGTGCCAGCAGTGGACTGCTTTCGGGAGGAACGAACACTGAAGCTTTCTTT.

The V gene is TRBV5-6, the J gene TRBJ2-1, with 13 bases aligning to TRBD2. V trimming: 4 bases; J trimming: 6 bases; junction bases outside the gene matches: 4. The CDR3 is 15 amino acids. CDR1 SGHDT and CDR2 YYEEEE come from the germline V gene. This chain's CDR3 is CASSAGLAGLNEQFF. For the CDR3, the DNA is TGTGCCAGCAGCGCGGGACTAGCGGGACTCAATGAGCAGTTCTTC.

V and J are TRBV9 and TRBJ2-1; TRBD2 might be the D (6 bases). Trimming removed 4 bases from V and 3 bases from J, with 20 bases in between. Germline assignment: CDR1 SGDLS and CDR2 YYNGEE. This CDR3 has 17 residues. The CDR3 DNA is TGTGCCAGCAGCACCGCGTTGTCCGGGAGTGGCTACAATGAGCAGTTCTTC. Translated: CASSTALSGSGYNEQFF.